Each of the 24 T cell receptor beta chains below was sequenced from the same sample in a study of blood T cell repertoires in COVID-19. The protocol was immunoSEQ multiplex PCR, while the TCRdb copy is restricted to in-frame clones and leaves out a portion. The table lists 350,000 to 550,000 clones, roughly 89% of them singletons. The sample comprised peripheral blood. These receptors all stem from a woman aged 25 to 39 with acute or convalescent COVID-19.

The V and J genes are TRBV5-1 and TRBJ1-1; 7 bases line up with TRBD1. This CDR3 region has 11 residues. V gave up 4 bases and J gave up 6 bases; unmatched junction bases: 0. Germline CDR1 is SGHRS and CDR2 is YFSETQ. The CDR3 reads CASSTGAEAFF. The CDR3 region has the DNA TGCGCCAGCAGCACAGGGGCTGAAGCTTTCTTT.

The genes are TRBV19 and TRBJ1-5; a weak D match, TRBD1 (5 bases). This CDR3 contains 19 residues. From germline, CDR1 is LNHDA and CDR2 SQIVND (reference sequence). V was trimmed by 9 bases and J by 7 bases, leaving 34 bases between them. The CDR3 DNA follows: TGTGCCAGACGAATCGGGCCAACGACCCAATCTGGGGCAAGACAGCCCCAGCATTTT. As protein: CARRIGPTTQSGARQPQHF.

The chain uses TRBV28 and TRBJ1-1; D is unresolved. The CDR3 sequence is 11 residues long. Germline V gene sequence: CDR1 MDHEN, CDR2 SYDVKM. The germline V and J ends were trimmed by 10 bases and 8 bases, with 14 bases remaining between them. The CDR3: CATSAGLEAFF. CDR3 DNA sequence: TGTGCCACGAGCGCCGGACTCGAAGCTTTCTTT. Complete variable domain (other parts from reference TRBV28 and TRBJ1-1): DVKVTQSSRYLVKRTGEKVFLECVQDMDHENMFWYRQDPGLGLRLIYFSYDVKMKEKGDIPEGYSVSREKKERFSLILESASTNQTSMYLCATSAGLEAFFGQGTRLTVV.

In its sample, this clone was seen a few times. V gene TRBV4-1 combines with J gene TRBJ1-5; 7 nucleotides agree with TRBD1. The CDR3 spans 17 residues. Germline CDR1 and CDR2: MGHRA and YSYEKL. V shed 1 base and J 12 bases; nucleotides not matched to a gene: 18. CDR3 DNA sequence: TGCGCCAGCAGCCAAGGGAGCTCCGGGACAGTGCAATCAAGCCAGCATTTT. Protein sequence: CASSQGSSGTVQSSQHF.

This clone has only a few counts. The gene calls are TRBV10-3 and TRBJ2-7; 11 nucleotides align to TRBD1. CDR1 is ENHRY and CDR2 is SYGVKD in the germline V gene. The CDR3 runs to 14 residues. The junction had 3 bases not matched to a gene; V was cut back by 4 bases and J by 4 bases. CDR3 residues: CAISGGTGGYEQYF. The CDR3 coding sequence is TGTGCCATCAGTGGTGGGACAGGGGGGTACGAGCAGTACTTC.

This clone was found once. Other DNA sequences from this sample encode an identical CDR3 as well. CDR3 amino acids: CSVERVLNTEAFF. The CDR3 nucleotides are TGCAGCGTTGAACGGGTCCTGAACACTGAAGCTTTCTTT. The V call is TRBV29-1, the J call TRBJ1-1; D ambiguous. This CDR3 is 13 amino acids long. Germline V lookup: CDR1 SQVTM, CDR2 ANQGSEA. Deletions cut 2 bases from V and 0 bases from J, with 7 bases between.

The V call is TRBV4-2, the J call TRBJ2-4; possibly TRBD1 for D (5 bases). Trimming took off 1 base at V and 8 bases at J, with 18 bases between the two ends. This CDR3 spans 16 amino acids. Germline V gene sequence: CDR1 LGHNA, CDR2 YNFKEQ. In DNA, the CDR3 is TGTGCCAGCAGCCAAGGAGAGATGTTGGGGCTGGACATTCAGTACTTC. As protein: CASSQGEMLGLDIQYF.

The chain carries TRBV28 and TRBJ1-2; D is perhaps TRBD1 (6 bases). The CDR3 extends over 15 amino acids. Trimming removed 3 bases at V and 7 bases at J, with 18 bases between. CDR1 MDHEN and CDR2 SYDVKM come from the germline V gene. The CDR3 DNA reads as TGTGCCAGCAGTTTCTCGAGGCGGGGGGCAGGTGGCTACACCTTC. It codes for CASSFSRRGAGGYTF.

The gene calls are TRBV12-3 or TRBV12-4 and TRBJ2-3; D is ambiguous. Deletions cut 7 bases from V and 1 base from J, with 9 bases between. This CDR3 contains 13 residues. The CDR3 sequence: CASTAGGTDTQYF. In DNA, the CDR3 is TGTGCCAGCACTGCCGGAGGCACAGATACGCAGTATTTT.

CDR3 DNA sequence: TGCGCCAGCAGCCAAGGGACAGGGGATACCTACGAGCAGTACTTC. Translated, it gives CASSQGTGDTYEQYF. V is TRBV4-1 and J is TRBJ2-7; 9 bases fit TRBD1. V was pared by 1 base and J by 2 bases, with 3 bases of the junction left unmatched. CDR3 size: 15 residues. Germline loops: CDR1 MGHRA, CDR2 YSYEKL.

The chain couples TRBV19 to TRBJ2-4; D perhaps matches TRBD2 (5 bases). Trimming shortened V by 4 bases and J by 8 bases, and 12 bases separated the two germline ends. Per the germline V gene, CDR1 is LNHDA and CDR2 is SQIVND (reference sequence). CDR3 length equals 13 residues. CDR3 loop: CASSKIGSDIQYF. The CDR3 nucleotides read TGTGCCAGTAGTAAGATTGGGAGCGACATTCAGTACTTC. Full variable domain (outside the CDR3, taken from reference TRBV19 and TRBJ2-4): DGGITQSPKYLFRKEGQNVTLSCEQNLNHDAMYWYRQDPGQGLRLIYYSQIVNDFQKGDIAEGYSVSREKKESFPLTVTSAQKNPTAFYLCASSKIGSDIQYFGAGTRLSVL.

The gene calls are TRBV7-2 and TRBJ2-2, with 9 bases identical to TRBD1. V dropped 4 bases and J dropped 6; count of bases not matched to a gene: 9. This CDR3 region has 16 residues. From germline, CDR1 is SGHTA and CDR2 FQGNSA. Here the CDR3 DNA reads TGTGCCAGCAGCTCCCGGGACAGGGCCCGATCCGGGGAGCTGTTTTTT. Its protein is CASSSRDRARSGELFF.

The V gene is TRBV12-3 or TRBV12-4, the J gene TRBJ1-3; D uncertain. Trimming cost V 7 bases and J 0 bases, with 4 bases left between them. This CDR3 spans 12 amino acids. CDR3 region: CASTLSGNTIYF. DNA for the CDR3: TGTGCCAGCACCCTCTCTGGAAACACCATATATTTT.

The chain couples TRBV7-3 to TRBJ2-6; D is uncertain. The V and J ends lost 5 bases and 2 bases respectively, with 10 bases between them. Germline CDR1 SGHTA, CDR2 FQGTGA. The CDR3 sequence is 15 residues long. CDR3 in amino acids: CASSLYGTGANVLTF. In DNA, the CDR3 is TGTGCCAGCAGCCTCTACGGTACTGGGGCCAACGTCCTGACTTTC.

This sequence joins TRBV27 and TRBJ2-7, with 11 bases aligning to TRBD1. CDR1 is MNHEY and CDR2 is SMNVEV in the germline V gene (reference sequence). This CDR3 is built from 15 residues. V gave up 2 bases and J gave up 4 bases; unmatched junction bases: 4. The CDR3: CASSLKDRGLYEQYF. The CDR3 nucleotides are TGTGCCAGCAGTTTAAAGGACAGGGGGCTGTACGAGCAGTACTTC.

This chain joins TRBV11-3 and TRBJ2-3; perhaps TRBD1 as D (6 bases). The CDR3 covers 15 residues. V was clipped by 5 bases and J by 0 bases, with 12 bases between them. CDR1 and CDR2 (germline): SGHNT, YENEEA. Here the CDR3 reads CASSRGISSTDTQYF. CDR3 DNA sequence: TGTGCCAGCAGCAGGGGGATCTCTAGCACAGATACGCAGTATTTT.

This clone was detected once. The chain has TRBV6-5 and TRBJ1-2, with D possibly matching TRBD1 (5 bases). CDR3 size: 15 residues. Trimming stripped 0 bases from V and 7 bases from J, with 15 bases between. Per germline, CDR1 MNHEY and CDR2 SVGAGI. CDR3 sequence: CASSYSSRVWGGYTF. Here the CDR3 DNA reads TGTGCCAGCAGTTACTCGAGCAGGGTATGGGGTGGCTACACCTTC.

This clone was observed a single time. In the same sample, other DNA sequences code for this CDR3. The chain joins TRBV2 to TRBJ2-1; 9 positions match TRBD2. The V and J ends lost 5 bases and 6 bases, in that order; junction bases with no gene match: 8. Germline V gives CDR1 SNHLY, CDR2 FYNNEI. CDR3 size: 15 residues. The CDR3 protein is CASSFGGGAGNEQFF. Here the CDR3 DNA reads TGTGCCAGCAGTTTCGGCGGGGGGGCGGGCAATGAGCAGTTCTTC.

The chain recombines TRBV7-8 with TRBJ1-6, with 9 bases that match TRBD1. Germline V lookup: CDR1 SGHVS, CDR2 FQNEAQ. The V segment lost 0 bases and the J segment 10 bases; nucleotides outside the gene matches: 4. The CDR3 is made up of 15 amino acids. The CDR3 region is CASSLADRGYSPLHF. CDR3 sequence (DNA): TGTGCCAGCAGCTTAGCGGACAGGGGTTACTCACCCCTCCACTTT.

To note about this clone: The sample carries other DNA sequences with the same CDR3. The CDR3 DNA reads as TGTGCCAGCAGCTTGCAGGGATACGAGCAGTACTTC. Translation: CASSLQGYEQYF. The gene calls are TRBV5-4 and TRBJ2-7, with D maybe TRBD1 (5 bases). V lost 1 base and J lost 4, with 6 bases in between. CDR3 length: 12 amino acids. The V gene's germline CDR1 is SGHNT and CDR2 YYREEE (reference sequence).

This sequence joins TRBV3-1 (or the pseudogene TRBV3-2) and TRBJ2-7; the D gene is possibly TRBD1 (5 bases). This CDR3 spans 16 amino acids. The ends were cut back, 4 bases at V and 3 bases at J, with 19 bases in the middle. Looked up from germline, CDR1 is LGHDT and CDR2 is YNNKEL (reference sequence). The CDR3 is CASSRRERRQGYEQYF. In DNA form, the CDR3 reads TGTGCCAGCAGCCGGAGAGAACGTCGCCAGGGCTACGAGCAGTACTTC.

The chain has TRBV3-1 (or the pseudogene TRBV3-2) and TRBJ2-3; D might be TRBD1 (5 bases). V was clipped by 4 bases and J by 3 bases, with 14 bases between them. The CDR3 sequence is 15 residues long. Germline CDR1 is LGHDT and CDR2 is YNNKEL (reference sequence). In nucleotides, the CDR3 is TGTGCCAGCAGCCTTCAGGGTTTCCGGACAGATACGCAGTATTTT. This translates into CASSLQGFRTDTQYF.

The chain carries TRBV5-1 and TRBJ2-1; TRBD2 aligns across 10 bases. There are 15 residues in the CDR3. The V segment lost 4 bases and the J segment 8 bases; nucleotides outside the gene matches: 9. The germline CDR1 and CDR2 sequences are SGHRS and YFSETQ. DNA of the CDR3: TGCGCCAGCAGCCCTATAGCGGGGGGCATCGATGAGCAGTTCTTC. This encodes CASSPIAGGIDEQFF.

This sequence joins TRBV7-2 and TRBJ2-3; 8 nucleotides match TRBD2. In germline, CDR1 is SGHTA, CDR2 FQGNSA. The CDR3 is 13 residues long. Germline trimming cut 4 bases from V and 6 bases from J; bases unmatched to any gene: 3. CDR3 DNA sequence: TGTGCCAGCAGCTCGGGGGGGAGGGATACGCAGTATTTT. Encoded protein: CASSSGGRDTQYF.